This is a list of T cell receptor beta chains from one sample in a study of control samples from healthy donors and cancer patients. The repertoire was sequenced with immunoSEQ multiplex PCR; TCRdb's copy has only in-frame clones and lacks some. The sample shows 150,000 or so clones, about 90% of them seen only once. Source material: blood. The source of these receptors is a woman aged 25 to 39 in good health. CDR3s include the opening cysteine and the closing phenylalanine or tryptophan. A D gene is named only where the DNA matches it firmly. A row's size may be missing; if present it is once, few, many or a size class.

j_call: TRBJ1-4; d_call: TRBD1; clone_size: .; v_call: TRBV19; cdr3_nt: TGTGCCAGTAGTATAGCTGGGACAGGGGATGAAAAACTGTTTTTT; cdr3_aa: CASSIAGTGDEKLFF
j_call: TRBJ2-3; d_call: TRBD2; clone_size: .; v_call: TRBV2; cdr3_nt: TGTGCCAGCAGTGCCGAAGGGACTAGCAATGGAGATACGCAGTATTTT; cdr3_aa: CASSAEGTSNGDTQYF
j_call: TRBJ2-2; d_call: .; clone_size: .; v_call: TRBV24-1; cdr3_nt: TGTGCCACCAGTGATCCGCAGGGGGGCACCGGGGAGCTGTTTTTT; cdr3_aa: CATSDPQGGTGELFF
j_call: TRBJ1-4; d_call: TRBD1; clone_size: once; v_call: TRBV18; cdr3_nt: TGTGCCAGCTCACCACCCGGGACAGGGGGCGAAAAACTGTTTTTT; cdr3_aa: CASSPPGTGGEKLFF
j_call: TRBJ2-3; d_call: TRBD1; clone_size: .; v_call: TRBV14; cdr3_nt: TGTGCCAGCAGCCAGTGGGGACAGGGGCCTTTGAATACGCAGTATTTT; cdr3_aa: CASSQWGQGPLNTQYF
j_call: TRBJ2-1; d_call: .; clone_size: .; v_call: TRBV12-5; cdr3_nt: TGTGCTAGTGGTCCCCCTAGGCGGAACTCCTACAATGAGCAGTTCTTC; cdr3_aa: CASGPPRRNSYNEQFF
j_call: TRBJ2-7; d_call: TRBD2; clone_size: .; v_call: TRBV7-3; cdr3_nt: TGTGCCAGCAGCTTTCGGGGAGGGATATCCTACGAGCAGTACTTC; cdr3_aa: CASSFRGGISYEQYF
j_call: TRBJ2-3; d_call: .; clone_size: .; v_call: TRBV24-1; cdr3_nt: TGTGCCACCAGTGACCCCCGTAGCACAGATACGCAGTATTTT; cdr3_aa: CATSDPRSTDTQYF
j_call: TRBJ2-5; d_call: TRBD2; clone_size: few; v_call: TRBV16; cdr3_nt: TGTGCCAGCAGCCAATGGACTAGCGTAAGGCGAGAGACCCAGTACTTC; cdr3_aa: CASSQWTSVRRETQYF
j_call: TRBJ1-2; d_call: .; clone_size: .; v_call: TRBV14; cdr3_nt: TGTGCCAGCAGCCAAGAGAGCCTCGGGTTAGGGCACACCTTC; cdr3_aa: CASSQESLGLGHTF
j_call: TRBJ1-2; d_call: .; clone_size: .; v_call: TRBV2; cdr3_nt: TGTGCCAGCACAGAACAGGGCCCCAACTATGGCTACACCTTC; cdr3_aa: CASTEQGPNYGYTF
j_call: TRBJ2-1; d_call: .; clone_size: .; v_call: TRBV5-4; cdr3_nt: TGTGCCAGCAGCGATCGGAGGTTCCCCTACAATGAGCAGTTCTTC; cdr3_aa: CASSDRRFPYNEQFF
j_call: TRBJ2-7; d_call: TRBD1; clone_size: .; v_call: TRBV28; cdr3_nt: TGTGCCAGCAGTGCCTCGGGACAGCCTAGCAAGCAGCACTTC; cdr3_aa: CASSASGQPSKQHF
j_call: TRBJ2-1; d_call: .; clone_size: .; v_call: TRBV20-1; cdr3_nt: TGCAGTGCCTTTCCGTACAATGAGCAGTTCTTC; cdr3_aa: CSAFPYNEQFF
j_call: TRBJ2-1; d_call: .; clone_size: .; v_call: TRBV6-5; cdr3_nt: TGTGCCAGCAGTTACCAGGGGAGTAGGAATGAGCAGTTCTTC; cdr3_aa: CASSYQGSRNEQFF
j_call: TRBJ2-3; d_call: TRBD1; clone_size: .; v_call: TRBV5-1; cdr3_nt: TGCGCCAGCAGCTTAGGACAGGTTATAGCAGATACGCAGTATTTT; cdr3_aa: CASSLGQVIADTQYF
j_call: TRBJ1-2; d_call: TRBD1; clone_size: .; v_call: TRBV6-2/TRBV6-3; cdr3_nt: TGTGCCAGCAGTTACGGGACAGGACCTTCTAACTATGGCTACACCTTC; cdr3_aa: CASSYGTGPSNYGYTF
j_call: TRBJ1-3; d_call: .; clone_size: .; v_call: TRBV7-8; cdr3_nt: TGTGCCAGCAGCTTAGGAGGCACTATCTCTGGAAACACCATATATTTT; cdr3_aa: CASSLGGTISGNTIYF
j_call: TRBJ2-1; d_call: .; clone_size: .; v_call: TRBV20-1; cdr3_nt: TGCAGTGCTCAAAGAGACAATGAGCAGTTCTTC; cdr3_aa: CSAQRDNEQFF
j_call: TRBJ2-1; d_call: TRBD2; clone_size: .; v_call: TRBV11-3; cdr3_nt: TGTGCCAGCAGCTTAGGTAGCGGGAGGCCCAATGAGCAGTTCTTC; cdr3_aa: CASSLGSGRPNEQFF
j_call: TRBJ1-1; d_call: TRBD1; clone_size: once; v_call: TRBV19; cdr3_nt: TGTGCCAGTAGTATAGGGACAGGGGGCACTGAAGCTTTCTTT; cdr3_aa: CASSIGTGGTEAFF
j_call: TRBJ2-1; d_call: TRBD2; clone_size: .; v_call: TRBV24-1; cdr3_nt: TGTGCCACCAGTAGGCGGGAGTATTCCTACAATGAGCAGTTCTTC; cdr3_aa: CATSRREYSYNEQFF
j_call: TRBJ2-1; d_call: .; clone_size: .; v_call: TRBV29-1; cdr3_nt: TGCAGCGTTGAGAGGGGCAATGAGCAGTTCTTC; cdr3_aa: CSVERGNEQFF